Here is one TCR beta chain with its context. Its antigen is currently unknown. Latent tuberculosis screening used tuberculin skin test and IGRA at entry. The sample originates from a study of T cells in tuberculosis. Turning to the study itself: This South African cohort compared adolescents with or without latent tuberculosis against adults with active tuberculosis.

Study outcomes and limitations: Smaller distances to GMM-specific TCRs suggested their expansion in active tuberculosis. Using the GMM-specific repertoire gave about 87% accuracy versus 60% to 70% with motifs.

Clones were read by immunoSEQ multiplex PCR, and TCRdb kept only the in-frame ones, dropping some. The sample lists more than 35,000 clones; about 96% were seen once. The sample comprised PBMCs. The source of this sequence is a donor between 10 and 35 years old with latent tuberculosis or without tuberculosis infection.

The CDR3 spells CASSDRVYGYTF. CDR3 DNA sequence: TGTGCCAGCAGCGACAGGGTCTATGGCTACACCTTC. The J gene is TRBJ1-2, the V gene TRBV2; the match to TRBD1 covers 7 bases. CDR3 length: 12 residues. Germline lookup yields CDR1 SNHLY and CDR2 FYNNEI. V lost 6 bases, J lost 4 bases, and 2 bases stayed unmatched.